The 28 T cell receptor beta chains in this list originate from one sample, sequenced in a study of beta chain features in type 1 diabetes. cDNA synthesis used the whole RNA isolate, giving expressed TCRB sequences. TCRdb's table, derived via immunoSEQ multiplex PCR, lists solely in-frame clones and lacks some. The sample holds approximately 400,000 clones, about 15% seen once. What was sequenced was naive CD4+ T cells from blood. The receptors here all came from a woman aged 18-29 years in good health.

This clone was observed a handful of times. This sequence joins TRBV7-9 and TRBJ2-1; D is perhaps TRBD2 (6 bases). The germline gives CDR1 SEHNR, CDR2 FQNEAQ (reference sequence). The CDR3 length is 15 residues. The V and J ends lost 1 base and 0 bases respectively, with 7 bases between them. The CDR3 nucleotides are TGTGCCAGCAGCTTAGGGCGGGGCTCCTACAATGAGCAGTTCTTC. Amino acid sequence: CASSLGRGSYNEQFF.

The genes are TRBV18 and TRBJ1-1; TRBD1 matches at 7 bases. Trimming removed 4 bases from V and 7 bases from J; junction bases left unmatched: 3. In germline, CDR1 is KGHSH, CDR2 LQKENI. The CDR3 loop spans 12 amino acids. For the CDR3, the DNA is TGTGCCAGCTCACAACGGACAGGTGAAGCTTTCTTT. It translates to CASSQRTGEAFF.

The sample holds a few counts of this clone. The V gene is TRBV5-1, the J gene TRBJ2-7, with 8 nucleotides matching TRBD2. The germline V gene has CDR1 SGHRS and CDR2 YFSETQ. Unmatched junction bases numbered 8, after V lost 0 bases and J lost 3 bases. The CDR3 is 16 residues long. The CDR3 loop reads CASSLVDGRANYEQYF. As DNA, the CDR3 is TGCGCCAGCAGCTTGGTTGACGGGAGGGCCAACTACGAGCAGTACTTC.

V usage is TRBV14 and J usage is TRBJ1-4, with TRBD1 matching 7 bases. The CDR3 runs to 16 residues. The trim removed 4 bases at V and 8 bases at J, leaving 13 bases unmatched. CDR1 and CDR2 (germline): SGHDN, FVKESK. CDR3 sequence (DNA): TGTGCCAGCAGCCCAAAACGACAGGGTCTGGACGAAAAACTGTTTTTT. It specifies CASSPKRQGLDEKLFF.

This chain links TRBV11-2 with TRBJ2-7; D not resolved. Trimming removed 4 bases at V and 4 bases at J, with 5 bases between. CDR3 length equals 11 residues. Germline values: CDR1 SGHAT, CDR2 FQNNGV. The CDR3 loop is CASSSFYEQYF. CDR3 DNA: TGTGCCAGCAGCTCCTTTTACGAGCAGTACTTC.

In this sample, this clone turned up a few times. The J gene is TRBJ2-5, the V gene TRBV29-1; D gene uncertain. The ends were cut back, 5 bases at V and 2 bases at J, with 3 bases in the middle. The germline V gene has CDR1 SQVTM and CDR2 ANQGSEA. The CDR3 consists of 10 residues. The DNA of the CDR3 is TGCAGCGTTTCTCAAGAGACCCAGTACTTC. This codes for CSVSQETQYF.

This chain joins TRBV25-1 and TRBJ2-3; 9 bases are shared with TRBD2. Losses at the gene ends were 3 bases for V and 3 bases for J; bases not matched to a gene: 7. Germline values: CDR1 MGHDK, CDR2 SYGVNS. The CDR3 runs 16 residues. The CDR3 loop reads CASSELAGSFTDTQYF. Here the CDR3 DNA reads TGTGCCAGCAGTGAGCTAGCGGGGAGTTTTACAGATACGCAGTATTTT.

The chain uses TRBV9 and TRBJ1-4; D possibly corresponds to TRBD1 (5 bases). The length of the CDR3 is 16 residues. Between the trimmed V and J ends, which lost 3 bases and 8 bases, there was a span of 20 bases. Germline V gene lookup returns CDR1 SGDLS and CDR2 YYNGEE. CDR3 in amino acids: CASSALQGSTGEKLFF. CDR3 coding DNA: TGTGCCAGCAGCGCGCTCCAGGGCTCCACAGGAGAAAAACTGTTTTTT.

This chain uses TRBV2 with TRBJ2-2; 8 nucleotides match TRBD1. The CDR3 length is 13 residues. Trimming cost V 4 bases and J 5 bases; bases outside gene matches: 0. Germline values: CDR1 SNHLY, CDR2 FYNNEI. CDR3: CASSGTGTGELFF. CDR3 DNA sequence: TGTGCCAGCAGTGGGACAGGGACCGGGGAGCTGTTTTTT. The variable domain in full, with the rest retrieved from reference TRBV2 and TRBJ2-2, is EPEVTQTPSHQVTQMGQEVILRCVPISNHLYFYWYRQILGQKVEFLVSFYNNEISEKSEIFDDQFSVERPDGSNFTLKIRSTKLEDSAMYFCASSGTGTGELFFGEGSRLTVL.

The CDR3 DNA sequence: TGTGCCAGCAGTTTATACCAGGGGGGTGGCTACACCTTC. As protein: CASSLYQGGGYTF. This rearrangement joins TRBV28 to TRBJ1-2, with 7 bases fitting TRBD1. J gave up 7 bases and V 1 base, and 3 bases lay outside the gene matches. Germline-derived CDR1 and CDR2 are MDHEN and SYDVKM. The CDR3 runs to 13 residues.

This chain links TRBV28 with TRBJ2-1, with D unclear. Trimming took off 2 bases at V and 0 bases at J, with 5 bases between the two ends. CDR1 is MDHEN and CDR2 is SYDVKM in the germline V gene. The CDR3 is 14 residues long. The CDR3: CASSLSLSYNEQFF. Written as DNA, the CDR3 is TGTGCCAGCAGTTTAAGCCTCTCCTACAATGAGCAGTTCTTC.

CDR3 loop: CASSGTSGHEQFF. The CDR3 nucleotides are TGCGCCAGCTCCGGGACTAGCGGGCATGAGCAGTTCTTC. This sequence joins TRBV5-1 and TRBJ2-1, with TRBD2 identical over 12 bases. J was trimmed by 8 bases and V by 7 bases; bases with no gene match: 4. CDR1 is SGHRS and CDR2 is YFSETQ in the germline V gene. This CDR3 is 13 amino acids long.

This clone was seen more than once but under ten times. This chain joins TRBV23-1 and TRBJ2-7; 9 nucleotides line up with TRBD1. TRBV23-1 is designated an ORF whose function remains uncertain. V gave up 4 bases and J gave up 3 bases; unmatched junction bases: 10. This CDR3 contains 16 residues. CDR3 coding DNA: TGCGCCAGCAGTCTCAGGGGACAGGGAGCTTACTACGAGCAGTACTTC. It codes for CASSLRGQGAYYEQYF.

The chain has TRBV6-6 and TRBJ2-7; 8 nucleotides align to TRBD1. Germline V CDR1 and CDR2: MNHNY, SVGAGI (reference sequence). Trimming took 7 bases from V and 5 from J; bases not matched to a gene: 13. The CDR3 is made up of 15 amino acids. The CDR3 region has the DNA TGTGCCAGCAACCCGCCGGGACAGGTGCTTAACGAGCAGTACTTC. Translating gives CASNPPGQVLNEQYF.

This clone was counted a few times. CDR3 coding DNA: TGTGCCAGCAGCTTCGGACAGGGACCCTACGAGCAGTACTTC. Its protein is CASSFGQGPYEQYF. This chain joins TRBV9 and TRBJ2-7, with 8 bases lining up with TRBD1. CDR1 and CDR2 (germline): SGDLS, YYNGEE. V lost 4 bases, J lost 2 bases, and 5 bases stayed unmatched. The CDR3 is 14 amino acids.

This clone was detected only a few times. This chain links TRBV4-1 with TRBJ2-1, with 10 bases lining up with TRBD2. CDR1 is MGHRA, CDR2 YSYEKL, per germline. V gave up 0 bases and J gave up 7 bases; unmatched junction bases: 15. The CDR3 runs 19 residues. The CDR3 reads CASSQEVASGSKFRNEQFF. CDR3 bases: TGCGCCAGCAGCCAAGAAGTGGCTAGCGGGAGTAAGTTCAGGAATGAGCAGTTCTTC.

This clone was seen more than once but under ten times. The chain combines TRBV13 with TRBJ2-5, with a weak D call TRBD1 (7 bases). Trimming took off 5 bases at V and 5 bases at J, with 21 bases between the two ends. CDR3 length equals 16 residues. Germline V CDR1 and CDR2: PRHDT, FYEKMQ (reference sequence). Written as DNA, the CDR3 is TGTGCCAGCAGCCTAATGCAGGGGGGAGCGGTGGAGACCCAGTACTTC. This sequence encodes CASSLMQGGAVETQYF.

The chain carries TRBV29-1 and TRBJ1-2; perhaps TRBD1 as D (5 bases). The germline V gene encodes CDR1 SQVTM and CDR2 ANQGSEA. Trimming pared 3 bases from V and 2 bases from J, leaving 7 bases between. The CDR3 is 12 amino acids. The CDR3 region has the DNA TGCAGCGTTGATGGGGGGAACTATGGCTACACCTTC. Translating gives CSVDGGNYGYTF.

This clone was detected a few times. The rearrangement uses TRBV4-3 and TRBJ2-1; 10 nucleotides agree with TRBD2. The CDR3 length is 17 residues. Germline trimming cut 0 bases from V and 4 bases from J; bases unmatched to any gene: 6. The V gene's germline CDR1 is LGHNA and CDR2 YSLEER. The CDR3: CASSQDRTSGDYNEQFF. In DNA form, the CDR3 reads TGCGCCAGCAGCCAAGATAGGACTAGCGGCGATTACAATGAGCAGTTCTTC.

The chain has TRBV14 and TRBJ2-5; tentatively, D is TRBD1 (5 bases). This CDR3 is 14 amino acids long. The V end lost 1 base, the J end lost 4 bases, and 10 bases lay between the germline ends. Germline loops: CDR1 SGHDN, CDR2 FVKESK. For the CDR3, the DNA is TGTGCCAGCAGCCAAGTGGGGCCGTTAGAGACCCAGTACTTC. It is translated as CASSQVGPLETQYF.

This clone was detected only a few times. For the CDR3, the DNA is TGTGCCAGCAGTTTAGGCGGGGGAAGGCTTGTTAATGAGCAGTTCTTC. This sequence encodes CASSLGGGRLVNEQFF. The J gene is TRBJ2-1, the V gene TRBV28, with 7 bases identical to TRBD2. The V and J ends lost 2 bases and 7 bases, in that order; junction bases with no gene match: 11. Germline loops: CDR1 MDHEN, CDR2 SYDVKM. The CDR3 sequence is 16 residues long.

This clone was seen only a few times. The J gene is TRBJ2-1, the V gene TRBV19; 13 nucleotides align to TRBD2. Germline assignment: CDR1 LNHDA and CDR2 SQIVND (reference sequence). The CDR3 totals 16 residues. The trim removed 2 bases at V and 9 bases at J, leaving 7 bases unmatched. CDR3 sequence: CASSINRLAGGTEQFF. In nucleotides, the CDR3 is TGTGCCAGTAGTATAAATAGACTAGCGGGAGGAACTGAGCAGTTCTTC.

The V and J genes are TRBV29-1 and TRBJ2-7; TRBD2 aligns across 8 bases. V lost 4 bases, J lost 7 bases, and 12 bases stayed unmatched. The germline gives CDR1 SQVTM, CDR2 ANQGSEA. The CDR3 runs 14 residues. The CDR3 here is CSVAGAGGNLEQYF. CDR3 sequence (DNA): TGCAGCGTTGCTGGGGCGGGAGGCAACCTGGAGCAGTACTTC.

This chain connects TRBV25-1 to TRBJ1-1; D not certain. The CDR3 loop spans 15 amino acids. Per germline, CDR1 MGHDK and CDR2 SYGVNS. V dropped 5 bases and J dropped 1 base, with 14 bases sitting between them. CDR3 protein: CASSSLNHRNTEAFF. The DNA for the CDR3 is TGTGCCAGCAGTTCCTTAAATCACAGGAACACTGAAGCTTTCTTT.

The J gene is TRBJ2-3, the V gene TRBV30, with 9 bases lining up with TRBD2. V trimming: 0 bases; J trimming: 7 bases; junction bases outside the gene matches: 14. CDR3 length equals 17 residues. Germline lookup yields CDR1 GTSNPN and CDR2 SVGIG (reference sequence). The chain's CDR3 is CAWSVVLISGSQNTQYF. The CDR3 DNA reads TGTGCCTGGAGTGTAGTGTTGATTAGCGGGAGTCAAAATACGCAGTATTTT.

The sample holds a few counts of this clone. The chain joins TRBV5-1 to TRBJ2-7; 10 nucleotides match TRBD2. The CDR3 consists of 17 residues. Per the germline V gene, CDR1 is SGHRS and CDR2 is YFSETQ. J was trimmed by 5 bases and V by 0 bases; bases with no gene match: 11. The CDR3 DNA reads as TGCGCCAGCAGCTTGGCGGCTAGCGGGAGTTTTTCCCACGAGCAGTACTTC. Residues: CASSLAASGSFSHEQYF.

A few counts support this clone. The CDR3 region has the DNA TGCGCCAGGACACATAACACCGGGGAGCTGTTTTTT. Amino acid sequence: CARTHNTGELFF. The V gene is TRBV23-1, the J gene TRBJ2-2; no reliable D call. TRBV23-1 is an ORF; its function is uncertain. V lost 9 bases and J 2 bases, leaving 7 bases between the germline ends. The CDR3 is made up of 12 amino acids.

This clone was seen a handful of times. This chain uses TRBV4-2 with TRBJ1-2, with D possibly TRBD1 on 6 matching bases. There are 14 residues in the CDR3. CDR1 is LGHNA, CDR2 YNFKEQ, per germline. Trimming removed 2 bases from V and 8 bases from J, with 15 bases in between. CDR3: CASSQQHRELGYTF. The CDR3 DNA reads TGTGCCAGCAGCCAACAACACAGGGAGTTGGGCTACACCTTC.